This TCR beta chain was documented in a study of cytomegalovirus exposure and HLA in healthy donors. Study observations and caveats: A previous analysis found most TCR beta V segments productive roughly 87% or roughly 30% of the time. Later examination showed HLA-associated TCR beta chains had greater clonal expansion than equally common others.

In the PCR, 60 Vbeta and 13 Jbeta primers were used. Generated by immunoSEQ multiplex PCR, the TCRdb table keeps only in-frame clones and is missing some. The listing records 96,000 or so clones. CDR1 LGHNA and CDR2 YNFKEQ come from the germline V gene. The CDR3 covers 14 residues. Between the trimmed V and J ends, which lost 3 bases and 5 bases, there was a span of 13 bases. Comment on this clone: What it recognizes is unknown. Different DNA sequences within this sample yield the same CDR3.

This clonotype was sampled from a girl between 10 and 17 years old in good health and CMV-seropositive. The specimen was PBMCs. The chain couples TRBV4-2 to TRBJ2-5, with D perhaps TRBD2 (5 bases). CDR3 residues: CASSQATRAETQYF. CDR3 nucleotides: TGTGCCAGCAGCCAGGCAACTAGGGCGGAGACCCAGTACTTC.